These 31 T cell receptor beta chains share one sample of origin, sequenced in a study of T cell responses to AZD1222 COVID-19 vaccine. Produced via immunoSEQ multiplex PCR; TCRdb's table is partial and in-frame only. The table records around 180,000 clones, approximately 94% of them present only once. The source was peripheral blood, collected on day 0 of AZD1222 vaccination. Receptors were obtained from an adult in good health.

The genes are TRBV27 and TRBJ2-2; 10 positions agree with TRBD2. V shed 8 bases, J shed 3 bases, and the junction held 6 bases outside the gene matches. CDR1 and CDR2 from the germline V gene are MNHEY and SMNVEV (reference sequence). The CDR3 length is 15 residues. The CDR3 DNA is TGTGCCAGCTGCAAACTAGCGGGATACACCGGGGAGCTGTTTTTT. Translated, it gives CASCKLAGYTGELFF.

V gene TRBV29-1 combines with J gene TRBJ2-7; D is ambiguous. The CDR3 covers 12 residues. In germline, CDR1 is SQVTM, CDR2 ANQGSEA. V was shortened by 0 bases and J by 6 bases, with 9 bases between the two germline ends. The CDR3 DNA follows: TGCAGCGTTGAAGAGATGGGTAGCGAGCAGTACTTC. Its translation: CSVEEMGSEQYF.

The CDR3 is CASSHSNQPQHF. The CDR3 DNA reads TGTGCCAGCAGTCATAGCAATCAGCCCCAGCATTTT. This chain uses TRBV2 with TRBJ1-5; D call uncertain. Trimming cost V 5 bases and J 0 bases, with 2 bases left between them. The CDR3 contains 12 residues. Germline CDR1 SNHLY, CDR2 FYNNEI.

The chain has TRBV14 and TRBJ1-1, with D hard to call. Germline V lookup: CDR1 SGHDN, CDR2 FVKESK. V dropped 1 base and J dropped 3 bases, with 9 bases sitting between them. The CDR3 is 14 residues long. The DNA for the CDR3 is TGTGCCAGCAGCCAAGCGGGCAGCCACACTGAAGCTTTCTTT. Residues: CASSQAGSHTEAFF.

CDR3 nucleotides: TGTGCCAGCAGTGTCCCGGGACAGGTAGCAAGTCAGCCCCAGCATTTT. Protein product: CASSVPGQVASQPQHF. The chain joins TRBV6-2 or TRBV6-3 to TRBJ1-5, with 8 bases aligning to TRBD1. CDR3 length: 16 residues. With 5 bases clipped from V and 6 bases from J, the junction kept 12 bases outside the gene matches. The germline V gene has CDR1 MNHEY and CDR2 SVGEGT.

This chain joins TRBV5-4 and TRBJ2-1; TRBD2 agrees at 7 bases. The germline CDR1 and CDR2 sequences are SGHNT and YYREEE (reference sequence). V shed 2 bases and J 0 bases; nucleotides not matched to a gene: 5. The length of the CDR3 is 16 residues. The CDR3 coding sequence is TGTGCCAGCAGCTTATCCGGGACTACCTCCTACAATGAGCAGTTCTTC. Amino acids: CASSLSGTTSYNEQFF.

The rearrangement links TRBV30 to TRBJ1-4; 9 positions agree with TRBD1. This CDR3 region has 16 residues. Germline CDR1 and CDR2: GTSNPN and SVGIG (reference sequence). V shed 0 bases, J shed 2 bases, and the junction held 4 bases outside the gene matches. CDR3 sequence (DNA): TGTGCCTGGAGTGTACACGGACAGGGGACTAATGAAAAACTGTTTTTT. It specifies CAWSVHGQGTNEKLFF.

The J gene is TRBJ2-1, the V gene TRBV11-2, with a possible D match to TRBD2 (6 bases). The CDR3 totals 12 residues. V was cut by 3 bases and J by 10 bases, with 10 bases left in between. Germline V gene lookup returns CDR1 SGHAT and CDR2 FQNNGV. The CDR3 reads CASSFRDSEQFF. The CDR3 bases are TGTGCCAGCAGCTTCCGGGACTCAGAGCAGTTCTTC.

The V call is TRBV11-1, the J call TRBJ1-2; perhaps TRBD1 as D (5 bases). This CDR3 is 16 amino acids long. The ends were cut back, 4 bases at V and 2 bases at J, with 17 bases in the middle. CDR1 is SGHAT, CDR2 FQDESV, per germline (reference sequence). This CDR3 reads CASSSSTGTENYGYTF. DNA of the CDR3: TGTGCCAGCAGCTCATCCACCGGGACCGAGAACTATGGCTACACCTTC.

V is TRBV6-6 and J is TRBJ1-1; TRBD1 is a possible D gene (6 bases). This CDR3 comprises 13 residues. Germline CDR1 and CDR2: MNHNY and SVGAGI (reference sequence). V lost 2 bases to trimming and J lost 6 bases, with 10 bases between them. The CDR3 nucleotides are TGTGCCAGCAGTTACGCTGGACAGCCTGAAGCTTTCTTT. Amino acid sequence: CASSYAGQPEAFF.

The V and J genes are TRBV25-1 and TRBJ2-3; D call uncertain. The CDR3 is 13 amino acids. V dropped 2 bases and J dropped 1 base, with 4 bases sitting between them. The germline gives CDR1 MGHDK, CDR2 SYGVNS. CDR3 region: CASSEVGTDTQYF. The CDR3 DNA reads TGTGCCAGCAGTGAAGTGGGCACAGATACGCAGTATTTT.

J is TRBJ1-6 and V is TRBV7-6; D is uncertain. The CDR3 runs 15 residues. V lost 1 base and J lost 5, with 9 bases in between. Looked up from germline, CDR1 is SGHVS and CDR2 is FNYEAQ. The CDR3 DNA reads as TGTGCCAGCAGCTTAGTGGGCGGAGATAATTCACCCCTCCACTTT. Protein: CASSLVGGDNSPLHF.

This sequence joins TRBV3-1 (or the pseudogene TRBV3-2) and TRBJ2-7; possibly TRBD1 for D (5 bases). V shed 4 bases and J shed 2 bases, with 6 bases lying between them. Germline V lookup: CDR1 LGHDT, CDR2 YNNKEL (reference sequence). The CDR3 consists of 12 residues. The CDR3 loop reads CASSPRAYEQYF. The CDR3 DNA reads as TGTGCCAGCAGCCCCAGGGCCTACGAGCAGTACTTC.

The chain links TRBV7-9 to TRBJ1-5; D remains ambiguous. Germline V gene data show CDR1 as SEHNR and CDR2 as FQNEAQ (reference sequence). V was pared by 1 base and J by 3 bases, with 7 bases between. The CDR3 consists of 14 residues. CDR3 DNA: TGTGCCAGCAGCTTAGAGATAGACAATCAGCCCCAGCATTTT. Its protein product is CASSLEIDNQPQHF.

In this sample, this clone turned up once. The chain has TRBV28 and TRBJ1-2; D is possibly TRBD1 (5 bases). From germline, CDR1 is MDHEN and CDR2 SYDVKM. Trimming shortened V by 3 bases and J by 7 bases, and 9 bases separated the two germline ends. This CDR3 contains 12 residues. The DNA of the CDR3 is TGTGCCAGCAGTTTCGGGGCCTTTGGCTACACCTTC. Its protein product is CASSFGAFGYTF.

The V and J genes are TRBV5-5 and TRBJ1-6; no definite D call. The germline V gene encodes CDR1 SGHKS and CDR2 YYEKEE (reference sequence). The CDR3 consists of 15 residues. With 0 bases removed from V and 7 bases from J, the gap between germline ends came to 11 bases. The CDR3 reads CASSLAVLRNSPLHF. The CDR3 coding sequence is TGTGCCAGCAGCTTGGCGGTCCTTAGGAATTCACCCCTCCACTTT.

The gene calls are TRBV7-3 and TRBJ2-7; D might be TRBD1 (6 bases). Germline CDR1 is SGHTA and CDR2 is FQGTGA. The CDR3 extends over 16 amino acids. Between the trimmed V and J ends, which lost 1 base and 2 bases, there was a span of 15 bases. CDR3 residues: CASSLSGVGAPYEQYF. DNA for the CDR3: TGTGCCAGCAGCTTAAGTGGGGTGGGGGCCCCCTACGAGCAGTACTTC.

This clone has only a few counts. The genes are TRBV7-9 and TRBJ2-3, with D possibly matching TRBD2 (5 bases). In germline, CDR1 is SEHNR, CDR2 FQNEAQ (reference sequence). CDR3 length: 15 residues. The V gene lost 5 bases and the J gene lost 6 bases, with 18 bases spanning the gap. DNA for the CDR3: TGTGCCAGCAGCCCGAAACGGAGGTTGGCGGATACGCAGTATTTT. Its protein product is CASSPKRRLADTQYF. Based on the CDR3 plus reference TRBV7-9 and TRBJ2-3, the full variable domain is DTGVSQNPRHKITKRGQNVTFRCDPISEHNRLYWYRQTLGQGPEFLTYFQNEAQLEKSRLLSDRFSAERPKGSFSTLEIQRTEQGDSAMYLCASSPKRRLADTQYFGPGTRLTVL.

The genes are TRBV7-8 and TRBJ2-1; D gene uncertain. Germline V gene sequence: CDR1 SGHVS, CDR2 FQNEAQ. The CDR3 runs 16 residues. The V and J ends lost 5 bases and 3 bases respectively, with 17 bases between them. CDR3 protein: CASSRRSGFNYNEQFF. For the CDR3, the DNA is TGTGCCAGCAGCCGTAGATCCGGGTTCAACTACAATGAGCAGTTCTTC.

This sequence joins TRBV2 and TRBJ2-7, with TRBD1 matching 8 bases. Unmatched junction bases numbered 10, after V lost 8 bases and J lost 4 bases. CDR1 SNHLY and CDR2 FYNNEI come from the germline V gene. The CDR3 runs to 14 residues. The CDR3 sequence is CASGPGQGIYEQYF. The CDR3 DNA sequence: TGTGCCAGCGGACCAGGACAGGGTATTTACGAGCAGTACTTC.

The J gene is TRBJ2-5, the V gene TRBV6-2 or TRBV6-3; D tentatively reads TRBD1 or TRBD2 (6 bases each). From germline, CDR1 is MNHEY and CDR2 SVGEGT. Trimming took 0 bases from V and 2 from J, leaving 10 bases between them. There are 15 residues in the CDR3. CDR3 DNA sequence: TGTGCCAGCAGTTACTCCAGGGGAGGTCAAGAGACCCAGTACTTC. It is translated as CASSYSRGGQETQYF.

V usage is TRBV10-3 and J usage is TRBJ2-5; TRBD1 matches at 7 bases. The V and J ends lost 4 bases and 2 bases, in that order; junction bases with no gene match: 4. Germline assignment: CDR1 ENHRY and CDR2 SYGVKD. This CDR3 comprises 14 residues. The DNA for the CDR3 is TGTGCCATCAGTGGTGGGACAGCTCAAGAGACCCAGTACTTC. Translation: CAISGGTAQETQYF.

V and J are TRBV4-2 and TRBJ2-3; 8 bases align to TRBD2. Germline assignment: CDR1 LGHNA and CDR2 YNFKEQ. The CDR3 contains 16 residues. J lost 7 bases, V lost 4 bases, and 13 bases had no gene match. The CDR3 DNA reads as TGTGCCAGCAGCCCCATAGCGGGAACCTATGGGAATACGCAGTATTTT. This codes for CASSPIAGTYGNTQYF.

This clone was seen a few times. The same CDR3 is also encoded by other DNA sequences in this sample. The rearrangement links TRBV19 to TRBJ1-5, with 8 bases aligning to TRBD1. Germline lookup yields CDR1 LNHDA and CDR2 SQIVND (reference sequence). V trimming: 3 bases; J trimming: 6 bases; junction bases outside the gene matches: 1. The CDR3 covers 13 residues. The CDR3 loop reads CASSIDRGQPQHF. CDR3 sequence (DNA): TGTGCCAGTAGTATCGACAGGGGTCAGCCCCAGCATTTT.

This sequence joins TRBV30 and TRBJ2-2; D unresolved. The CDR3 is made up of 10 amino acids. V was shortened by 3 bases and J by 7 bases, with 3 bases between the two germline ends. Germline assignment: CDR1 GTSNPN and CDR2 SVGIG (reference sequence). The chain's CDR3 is CAWRGGELFF. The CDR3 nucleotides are TGTGCCTGGAGAGGCGGGGAGCTGTTTTTT. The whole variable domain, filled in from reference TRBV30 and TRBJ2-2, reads SQTIHQWPATLVQPVGSPLSLECTVEGTSNPNLYWYRQAAGRGLQLLFYSVGIGQISSEVPQNLSASRPQDRQFILSSKKLLLSDSGFYLCAWRGGELFFGEGSRLTVL.

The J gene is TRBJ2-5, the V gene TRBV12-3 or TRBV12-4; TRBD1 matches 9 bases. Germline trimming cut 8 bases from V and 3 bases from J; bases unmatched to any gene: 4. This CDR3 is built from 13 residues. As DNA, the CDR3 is TGTGCCAGCTGCCGGGACAGGGAAGAGACCCAGTACTTC. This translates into CASCRDREETQYF.

CDR3 DNA sequence: TGTGCCACCAGCAGAGATTTTGAGGCCGGAGAGACCCAGTACTTC. This gives the protein CATSRDFEAGETQYF. V and J are TRBV15 and TRBJ2-5, with D hard to call. This CDR3 is built from 15 residues. Germline CDR1 reads LNHNV; CDR2 reads YYDKDF (reference sequence). The V gene lost 0 bases and the J gene lost 4 bases, with 12 bases spanning the gap.

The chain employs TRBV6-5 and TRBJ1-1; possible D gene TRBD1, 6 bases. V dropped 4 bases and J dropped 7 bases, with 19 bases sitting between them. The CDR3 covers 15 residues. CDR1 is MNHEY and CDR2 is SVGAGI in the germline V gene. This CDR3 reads CASSSTRSGAGEAFF. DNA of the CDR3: TGTGCCAGCAGTTCCACCCGCTCAGGGGCGGGTGAAGCTTTCTTT.

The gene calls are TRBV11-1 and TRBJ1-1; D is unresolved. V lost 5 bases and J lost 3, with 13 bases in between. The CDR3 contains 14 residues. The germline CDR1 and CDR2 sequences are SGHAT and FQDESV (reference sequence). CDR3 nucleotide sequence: TGTGCCAGCAGCCCGGGGTACGGAGACACTGAAGCTTTCTTT. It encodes CASSPGYGDTEAFF.

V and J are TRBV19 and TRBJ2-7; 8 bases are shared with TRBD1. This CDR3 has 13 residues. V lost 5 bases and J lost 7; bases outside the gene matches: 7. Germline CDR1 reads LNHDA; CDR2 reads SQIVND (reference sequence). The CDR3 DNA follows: TGTGCCAGTAGTGAACAGGGGGTAGGAGAGCAGTACTTC. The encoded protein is CASSEQGVGEQYF.

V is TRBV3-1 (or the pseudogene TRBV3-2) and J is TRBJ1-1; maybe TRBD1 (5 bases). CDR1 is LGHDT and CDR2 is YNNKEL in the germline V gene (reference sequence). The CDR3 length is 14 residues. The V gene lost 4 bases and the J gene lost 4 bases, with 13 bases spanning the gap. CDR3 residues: CASSPSYGATEAFF. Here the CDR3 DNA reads TGTGCCAGCAGCCCGAGCTACGGGGCCACTGAAGCTTTCTTT.